This record covers a single T cell receptor (beta chain). Its antigen is unknown. Researchers ran the PCR with 60 Vbeta and 13 Jbeta primers. Here immunoSEQ multiplex PCR was the method, and the copy in TCRdb shows in-frame clones only, minus some. The table lists about 120,000 clones, over 65% of them singletons, with roughly 0.87% in the top ten. This sample is drawn from a study of cytomegalovirus exposure and HLA in healthy donors. Study-wide results and limits: With further analysis later on, most CMV-associated TCR beta chains appeared HLA-restricted.

Per the germline V gene, CDR1 is WNHNN and CDR2 is SYGVQD (reference sequence). The CDR3 length is 14 residues. Between the trimmed V and J ends, which lost 0 bases and 5 bases, there was a span of 10 bases. The chain is built from TRBV10-1 and TRBJ2-5; D remains ambiguous. This receptor was taken from a woman aged 25-40 years in good health and CMV-seronegative. Sequencing was done on a sample of PBMCs. As DNA, the CDR3 is TGCGCCAGCAGTGAGTCGATGGGCCGGGAGACCCAGTACTTC. Protein: CASSESMGRETQYF.